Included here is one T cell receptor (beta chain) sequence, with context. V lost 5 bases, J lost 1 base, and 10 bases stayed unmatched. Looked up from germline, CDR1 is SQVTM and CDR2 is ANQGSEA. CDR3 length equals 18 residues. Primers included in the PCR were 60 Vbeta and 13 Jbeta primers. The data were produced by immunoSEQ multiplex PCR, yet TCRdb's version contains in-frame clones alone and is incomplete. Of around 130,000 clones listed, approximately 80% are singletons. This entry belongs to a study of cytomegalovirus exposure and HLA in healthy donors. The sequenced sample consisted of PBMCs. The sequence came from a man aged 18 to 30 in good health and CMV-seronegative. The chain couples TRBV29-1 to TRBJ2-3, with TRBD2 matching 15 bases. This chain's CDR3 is CSVPPGLAGGSGTDTQYF. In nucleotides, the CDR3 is TGCAGCGTTCCACCGGGACTAGCGGGGGGTAGCGGCACAGATACGCAGTATTTT.